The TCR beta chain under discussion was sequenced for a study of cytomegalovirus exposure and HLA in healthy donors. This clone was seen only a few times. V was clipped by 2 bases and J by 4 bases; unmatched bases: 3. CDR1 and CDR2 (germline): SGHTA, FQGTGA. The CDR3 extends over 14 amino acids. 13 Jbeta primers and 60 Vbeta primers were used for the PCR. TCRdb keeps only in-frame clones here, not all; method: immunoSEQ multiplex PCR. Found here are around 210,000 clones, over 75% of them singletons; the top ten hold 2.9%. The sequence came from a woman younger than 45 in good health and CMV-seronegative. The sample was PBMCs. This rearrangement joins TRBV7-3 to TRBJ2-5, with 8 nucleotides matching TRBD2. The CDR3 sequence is CASSLALAGETQYF. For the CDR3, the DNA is TGTGCCAGCAGCTTAGCGCTAGCGGGAGAGACCCAGTACTTC.